These 10 T cell receptor beta chains came from one sample sequenced in a study of blood T cell repertoires in COVID-19. Some clones are missing from TCRdb's copy, which holds only in-frame ones; the method was immunoSEQ multiplex PCR. The sample has about 87,000 clones; around four fifths are singletons. Sequencing input: peripheral blood. The receptors were gathered from an older woman with acute or convalescent COVID-19.

The chain combines TRBV4-1 with TRBJ1-4, with D maybe TRBD1 (6 bases). The CDR3 spans 13 residues. Germline values: CDR1 MGHRA, CDR2 YSYEKL. Trimming took 4 bases from V and 5 from J, leaving 8 bases between them. The DNA for the CDR3 is TGCGCCAGCAGCCGGACAGTGAATGAAAAACTGTTTTTT. As protein: CASSRTVNEKLFF.

CDR3 nucleotides: TGTGCCAGCAGTTTATCCAGGCACCTGGATACGCAGTATTTT. Translation gives CASSLSRHLDTQYF. The V gene is TRBV27, the J gene TRBJ2-3; D call uncertain. The CDR3 covers 14 residues. Germline loops: CDR1 MNHEY, CDR2 SMNVEV (reference sequence). The V gene lost 0 bases and the J gene lost 6 bases, with 10 bases spanning the gap.

CDR3 residues: CASRRTVQETQYF. Here the CDR3 DNA reads TGTGCCAGCCGAAGGACAGTACAAGAGACCCAGTACTTC. J is TRBJ2-5 and V is TRBV6-5, with a tentative D call TRBD1 (6 bases). The CDR3 contains 13 residues. Germline CDR1 MNHEY, CDR2 SVGAGI. The V end was cut by 8 bases, the J end by 2 bases, with 12 bases between.

This chain joins TRBV5-8 and TRBJ1-4; TRBD1 matches at 7 bases. V was clipped by 5 bases and J by 7 bases; unmatched bases: 5. CDR3 length: 13 residues. Germline CDR1 and CDR2: SGHTS and YDEGEE. The CDR3 reads CASRQTGTEKLFF. CDR3 sequence (DNA): TGTGCCAGCAGACAGACAGGGACTGAAAAACTGTTTTTT.

The V gene is TRBV12-3 or TRBV12-4, the J gene TRBJ2-3; D is unresolved. V dropped 2 bases and J dropped 5 bases, with 2 bases sitting between them. CDR3 length: 11 amino acids. CDR3 coding DNA: TGTGCCAGCAGTTTACTAGATACGCAGTATTTT. It is translated as CASSLLDTQYF.

V is TRBV7-8 and J is TRBJ2-7, with TRBD2 matching 14 bases. The V gene's germline CDR1 is SGHVS and CDR2 FQNEAQ. The CDR3 spans 15 residues. J lost 3 bases, V lost 3 bases, and 1 base had no gene match. The CDR3 DNA follows: TGTGCCAGCAGCTTGGGACTAGCGGGGGTCTACGAGCAGTACTTC. Encoded protein: CASSLGLAGVYEQYF.

The count of this clone is one. The chain carries TRBV11-2 and TRBJ2-2; 7 bases are a match to TRBD1. With 0 bases clipped from V and 2 bases from J, the junction kept 9 bases outside the gene matches. The CDR3 spans 18 residues. Per the germline V gene, CDR1 is SGHAT and CDR2 is FQNNGV. For the CDR3, the DNA is TGTGCCAGCAGCTTAGACCGGACAGGCGGTTCAAACACCGGGGAGCTGTTTTTT. Amino acid sequence: CASSLDRTGGSNTGELFF.

The chain recombines TRBV15 with TRBJ2-3; D remains ambiguous. The CDR3 runs 12 residues. V dropped 4 bases and J dropped 3 bases, with 5 bases sitting between them. The germline CDR1 and CDR2 sequences are LNHNV and YYDKDF (reference sequence). As DNA, the CDR3 is TGTGCCACCAGCACTCGGACAGATACGCAGTATTTT. Its translation is CATSTRTDTQYF.

This sequence joins TRBV5-4 and TRBJ2-7; 9 bases match TRBD2. With V trimmed by 2 bases and J by 0 bases, 6 bases remained unmatched. Germline-derived CDR1 and CDR2 are SGHNT and YYREEE (reference sequence). This CDR3 is 16 amino acids long. The CDR3 sequence is CASSFGGGGDSYEQYF. The CDR3 DNA is TGTGCCAGCAGCTTTGGAGGCGGGGGGGACTCCTACGAGCAGTACTTC.

The chain has TRBV27 and TRBJ1-2, with TRBD1 matching 12 bases. The CDR3 covers 16 residues. V dropped 3 bases and J dropped 4; count of bases not matched to a gene: 6. Germline CDR1 and CDR2: MNHEY and SMNVEV (reference sequence). Written as DNA, the CDR3 is TGTGCCAGCAGTTTCCAGGGGACAGGGGGCCTCTATGGCTACACCTTC. Translation: CASSFQGTGGLYGYTF.